The clone carrying this T cell receptor beta chain has only a few counts. Germline assignment: CDR1 LNHDA and CDR2 SQIVND (reference sequence). The CDR3 spans 14 residues. With V trimmed by 5 bases and J by 10 bases, 9 bases remained unmatched. The sample originates from a study of human versus mouse CDR3 diversity and MHC coevolution. Assay used: immunoSEQ multiplex PCR; TCRdb lists only in-frame clones, some missing. The data hold 80,000 or so clones, with 90% to 95% observed a single time. Specimen: naive CD4+ T cells from blood. Subset described: CD45RO-negative CD62L-positive naive CD4 T cells. This receptor was obtained from a person between 25 and 75 years old in good health. V is TRBV19 and J is TRBJ1-4; 8 nucleotides agree with TRBD1. CDR3 nucleotides: TGTGCCAGTAGTCCACAGGGGGAAATCCGAAAACTGTTTTTT. Its translation is CASSPQGEIRKLFF.